What follows describes a single T cell receptor beta chain. These data come from a study of shared clonotypes between healthy human individuals. The overall study: Donors, aged 18 to 49, were a couple of women and three men.

Germline CDR1 and CDR2: SGHTA and FQGNSA. The CDR3 totals 14 residues. V was cut by 2 bases and J by 1 base, with 7 bases left in between. Positive CCR7 selection of CD45RO-negative cells yielded the naive CD8 cells, and terminally differentiated effector memory CD45RA+ cells were excluded. Donors were healthy HIV-negative adults without recently reported acute infections or vaccinations. Only in-frame clones appear in the TCRdb table, and some are missing; sequencing was by immunoSEQ multiplex PCR. The table has some 2.1 million clones, around 93% seen once; the top ten hold 1.5% to 2%. The clonotype originates from a young man in good health. Some clones in this sample may be carry-over from other donors' samples. Sequenced input: naive CD8+ T cells from PBMCs. The chain links TRBV7-2 to TRBJ2-3; D is perhaps TRBD1 or TRBD2 (5 bases each). The CDR3 loop is CASSLMGGTDTQYF. CDR3 coding DNA: TGTGCCAGCAGCTTAATGGGGGGCACAGATACGCAGTATTTT. Variable domain in full (rest from reference TRBV7-2 and TRBJ2-3): GAGVSQSPSNKVTEKGKDVELRCDPISGHTALYWYRQSLGQGLEFLIYFQGNSAPDKSGLPSDRFSAERTGGSVSTLTIQRTQQEDSAVYLCASSLMGGTDTQYFGPGTRLTVL.